The TCR beta chain described here comes from a study of OX40 agonist ivuxolimab in advanced cancers. Study summary: It was ivuxolimab, an agonistic anti-OX40 (CD134) antibody, that patients were treated with. Patients were infused with ivuxolimab every 2 weeks at 0.01 to 10 mg/kg.

Study-wide points: With doses of 0.1 to 3.0 mg/kg, CD4+ and CD8+ blood T cells had undergone clonal expansion by week 6.

Germline V CDR1 and CDR2: SGHRS, YFSETQ. The CDR3 runs to 15 residues. Trimming removed 0 bases from V and 4 bases from J, with 13 bases in between. Here immunoSEQ multiplex PCR was the method, and the copy in TCRdb shows in-frame clones only, minus some. The data contain tens of thousands of clones, roughly 84% of them seen just once; the ten biggest clones take up approximately 0.26%. With regard to this clone: What it recognizes is unknown.

This sequence joins TRBV5-1 and TRBJ1-2; TRBD1 might be the D (5 bases). The TCR comes from an adult with an advanced solid tumor such as melanoma, head and neck, liver or kidney cancer. The specimen comprised CD4+ or CD8+ T cells sorted from blood, sampled in a trial of the OX40 agonist ivuxolimab. CDR3 protein: CASSLAGGRGYGYTF. The CDR3 nucleotides are TGCGCCAGCAGCTTGGCCGGGGGAAGGGGCTATGGCTACACCTTC.